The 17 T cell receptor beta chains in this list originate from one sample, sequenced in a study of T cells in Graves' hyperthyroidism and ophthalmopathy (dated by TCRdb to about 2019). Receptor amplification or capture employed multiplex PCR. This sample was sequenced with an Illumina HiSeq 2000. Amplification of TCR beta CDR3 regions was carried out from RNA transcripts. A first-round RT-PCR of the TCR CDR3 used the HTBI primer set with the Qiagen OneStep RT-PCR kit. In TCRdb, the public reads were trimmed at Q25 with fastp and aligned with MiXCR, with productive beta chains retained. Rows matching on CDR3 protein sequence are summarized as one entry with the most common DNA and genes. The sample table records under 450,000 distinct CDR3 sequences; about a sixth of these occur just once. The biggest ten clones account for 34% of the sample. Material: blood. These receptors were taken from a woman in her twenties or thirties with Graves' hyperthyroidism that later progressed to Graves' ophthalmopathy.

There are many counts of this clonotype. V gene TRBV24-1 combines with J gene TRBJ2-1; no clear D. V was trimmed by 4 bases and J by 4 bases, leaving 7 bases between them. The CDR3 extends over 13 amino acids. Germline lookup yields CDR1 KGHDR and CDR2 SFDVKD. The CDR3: CATSDSGYNEQFF. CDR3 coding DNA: TGTGCCACCAGTGACTCCGGTTACAATGAGCAGTTCTTC.

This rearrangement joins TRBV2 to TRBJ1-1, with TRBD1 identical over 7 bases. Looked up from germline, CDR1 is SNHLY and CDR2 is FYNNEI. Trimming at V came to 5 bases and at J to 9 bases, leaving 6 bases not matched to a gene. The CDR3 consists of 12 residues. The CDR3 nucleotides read TGTGCCAGCAGTTCGACAGGGTCTAAAGCTTTCTTT. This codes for CASSSTGSKAFF.

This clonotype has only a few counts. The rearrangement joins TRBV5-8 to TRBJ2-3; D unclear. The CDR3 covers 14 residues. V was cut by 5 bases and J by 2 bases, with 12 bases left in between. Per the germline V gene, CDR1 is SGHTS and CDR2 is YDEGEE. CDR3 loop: CASRSSSFTDTQYF. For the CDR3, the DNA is TGTGCCAGCAGATCTAGTAGCTTCACAGATACGCAGTATTTT.

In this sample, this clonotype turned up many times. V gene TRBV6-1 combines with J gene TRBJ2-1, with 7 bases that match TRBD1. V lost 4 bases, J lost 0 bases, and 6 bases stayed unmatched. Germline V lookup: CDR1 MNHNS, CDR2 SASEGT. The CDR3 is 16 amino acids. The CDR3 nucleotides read TGTGCCAGCAGTGCCCCCCGGGACAGCTCCTACAATGAGCAGTTCTTC. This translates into CASSAPRDSSYNEQFF.

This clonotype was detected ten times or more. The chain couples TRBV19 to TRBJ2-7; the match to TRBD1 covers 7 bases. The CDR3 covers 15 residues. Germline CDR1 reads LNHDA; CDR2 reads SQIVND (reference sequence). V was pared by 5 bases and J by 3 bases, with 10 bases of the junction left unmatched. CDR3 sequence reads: CASSEAWDSFYEQYF. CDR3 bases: TGTGCCAGTAGTGAGGCCTGGGACAGTTTCTACGAGCAGTACTTC.

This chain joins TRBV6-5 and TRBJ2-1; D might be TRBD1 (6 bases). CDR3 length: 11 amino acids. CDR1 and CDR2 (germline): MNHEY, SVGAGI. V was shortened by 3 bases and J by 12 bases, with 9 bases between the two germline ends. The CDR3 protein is CASSYTGRQFF. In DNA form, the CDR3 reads TGTGCCAGCAGTTATACAGGGAGGCAGTTCTTC.

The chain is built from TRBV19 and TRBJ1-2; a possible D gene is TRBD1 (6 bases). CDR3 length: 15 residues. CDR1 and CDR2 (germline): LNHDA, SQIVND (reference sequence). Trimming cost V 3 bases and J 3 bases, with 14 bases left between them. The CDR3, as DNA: TGTGCCAGTAGTATGGCCAGGGGACTCGACTATGGCTACACCTTC. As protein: CASSMARGLDYGYTF.

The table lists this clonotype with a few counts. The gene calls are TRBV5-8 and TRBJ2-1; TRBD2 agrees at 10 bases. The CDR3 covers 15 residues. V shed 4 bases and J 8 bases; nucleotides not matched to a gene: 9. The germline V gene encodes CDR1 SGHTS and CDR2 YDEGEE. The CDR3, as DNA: TGTGCCAGCAGCCCTCAGAGCGGGGGGGTCGATGAGCAGTTCTTC. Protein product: CASSPQSGGVDEQFF.

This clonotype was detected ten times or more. CDR3 amino acids: CSAPRPGTQMNTEAFF. In DNA form, the CDR3 reads TGCAGTGCTCCTCGACCCGGGACACAAATGAACACTGAAGCTTTCTTT. The J gene is TRBJ1-1, the V gene TRBV20-1; D is perhaps TRBD1 (6 bases). CDR3 length equals 16 residues. Looked up from germline, CDR1 is DFQATT and CDR2 is SNEGSKA (reference sequence). V gave up 5 bases and J gave up 0 bases, with 19 bases separating them.

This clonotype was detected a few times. The CDR3 bases are TGTGCCAGCAGTTTAGGTAGGGACAGGGGTAACTATGGCTACACCTTC. Its protein is CASSLGRDRGNYGYTF. This chain connects TRBV12-3 or TRBV12-4 to TRBJ1-2; the match to TRBD1 covers 10 bases. There are 16 residues in the CDR3. The V segment lost 1 base and the J segment 1 base; nucleotides outside the gene matches: 3.

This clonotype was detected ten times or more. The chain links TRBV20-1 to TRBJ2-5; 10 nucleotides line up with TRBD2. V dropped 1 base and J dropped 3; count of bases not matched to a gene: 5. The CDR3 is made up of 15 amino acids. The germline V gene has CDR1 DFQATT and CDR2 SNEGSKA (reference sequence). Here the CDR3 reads CSARARGTSEETQYF. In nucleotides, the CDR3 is TGCAGTGCTAGAGCCCGCGGGACTAGCGAAGAGACCCAGTACTTC.

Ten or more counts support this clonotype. CDR3 sequence reads: CATSDGTPGQGDNEQFF. The CDR3 DNA follows: TGTGCCACCAGTGATGGGACGCCGGGACAGGGGGACAATGAGCAGTTCTTC. The J gene is TRBJ2-1, the V gene TRBV24-1; the match to TRBD1 covers 11 bases. The junction had 8 bases not matched to a gene; V was cut back by 3 bases and J by 5 bases. This CDR3 is built from 17 residues. The V gene's germline CDR1 is KGHDR and CDR2 SFDVKD.

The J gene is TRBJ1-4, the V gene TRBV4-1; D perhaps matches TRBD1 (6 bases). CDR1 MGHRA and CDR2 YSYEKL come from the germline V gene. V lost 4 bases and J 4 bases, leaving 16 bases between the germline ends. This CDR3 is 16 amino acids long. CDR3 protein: CASSPHYRVDNEKLFF. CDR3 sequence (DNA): TGCGCCAGCAGCCCGCATTACAGGGTCGATAATGAAAAACTGTTTTTT.

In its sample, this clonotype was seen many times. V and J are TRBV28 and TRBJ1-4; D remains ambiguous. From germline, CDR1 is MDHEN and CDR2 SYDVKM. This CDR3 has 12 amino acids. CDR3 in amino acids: CEGLPTNEKLFF. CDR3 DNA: TGTGAAGGGCTTCCAACTAATGAAAAACTGTTTTTT.

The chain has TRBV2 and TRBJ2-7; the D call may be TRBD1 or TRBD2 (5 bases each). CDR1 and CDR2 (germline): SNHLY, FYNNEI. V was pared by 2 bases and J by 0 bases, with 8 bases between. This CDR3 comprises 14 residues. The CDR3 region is CASSELGTSYEQYF. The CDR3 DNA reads TGTGCCAGCAGTGAATTGGGGACCTCCTACGAGCAGTACTTC.

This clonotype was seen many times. The CDR3 nucleotides are TGCAGCGCTACGGACAGGGAAGCTGGGTCTAGCCAGCAGCAGTTCTTC. Translated, it gives CSATDREAGSSQQQFF. The rearrangement links TRBV29-1 to TRBJ2-1; 8 nucleotides line up with TRBD1. Germline V gives CDR1 SQVTM, CDR2 ANQGSEA. The junction had 22 bases not matched to a gene; V was cut back by 7 bases and J by 11 bases. This CDR3 comprises 16 residues.

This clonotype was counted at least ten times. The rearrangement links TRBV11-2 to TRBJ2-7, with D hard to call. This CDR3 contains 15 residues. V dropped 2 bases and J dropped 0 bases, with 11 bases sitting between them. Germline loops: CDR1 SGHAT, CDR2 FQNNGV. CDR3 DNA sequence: TGTGCCAGCAGCTTATCGTTCAGGAACTCCTACGAGCAGTACTTC. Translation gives CASSLSFRNSYEQYF.